This section outlines one T cell receptor beta chain sequence together with its context. The antigen remains unidentified. This specimen comes from a study of Graves' ophthalmopathy and Graves' hyperthyroidism. The germline CDR1 and CDR2 sequences are SGHTA and FQGNSA. This CDR3 contains 11 residues. Between the trimmed V and J ends, which lost 5 bases and 11 bases, there was a span of 12 bases. Findings of the study overall: Most thyroid clonotypes with frequency above 0.001 were detected in blood too.

Using RNA transcripts, the TCR beta CDR3 regions were amplified. Amplification began with first-round RT-PCR using HTBI primers, then second-round multiplex PCR was performed. Each CDR3 protein gets one entry after TCRdb re-called the multiplex PCR reads with MiXCR. The data hold some 370,000 distinct CDR3 sequences, with 15% to 20% observed a single time. Clinical symptoms, serum thyroxine, TRAb, thyroid ultrasound and orbital computed tomography were relied on for diagnosis. The sequencing sample was made of peripheral blood. The chain joins TRBV7-2 to TRBJ1-2, with D unclear. This clonotype was obtained from an adult woman with stable Graves' hyperthyroidism. The CDR3 DNA follows: TGTGCCAGCAGCCCGTCTGCCGTATACACCTTC. This encodes CASSPSAVYTF. Complete variable domain (other parts from reference TRBV7-2 and TRBJ1-2): GAGVSQSPSNKVTEKGKDVELRCDPISGHTALYWYRQSLGQGLEFLIYFQGNSAPDKSGLPSDRFSAERTGGSVSTLTIQRTQQEDSAVYLCASSPSAVYTFGSGTRLTVV.